This T cell receptor (beta chain) stems from a study of blood T cell repertoires in COVID-19 (dated by TCRdb to 2019 to 2021). Background for the entire study: The collaborator samples originated in the United States, Italy and Spain and spanned the acute and convalescent phases of COVID-19. Where HLA class I and class II types were available, the types were taken from metadata supplied by the sample provider, not from assay-based typing. A freely available public database, intended as a resource for researchers studying the immune response to SARS-CoV-2, is where the repertoires were released. Sample metadata almost always included a de-identified subject ID, COVID-19 status, age in years and sex. The material from the prospective study consisted of cDNA or gDNA derived from T cells, B-cell-depleted T cells, or PBMCs. Subjects who had been exposed to COVID-19, were actively infected with it, or had recovered from it provided the deeply sampled blood TCRbeta repertoires that made up the dataset. The samples were drawn from the first 160 participants of the ongoing ImmuneRACE study and from roughly 1,300 subjects provided by 6 global collaborators. Findings and caveats that apply to the study as a whole: Clinical and demographic metadata were provided uncurated, with the amount varying by source and participant.

The collaborating institutions used their own protocols to collect whole blood in K2EDTA tubes. For TCRbeta analysis, collaborators shipped samples in one of three forms: frozen whole blood, isolated PBMCs, or DNA extracted from either of those sample types. TCRbeta CDR3 regions were amplified from genomic DNA by means of the immunoSEQ Assay, a bias-controlled multiplex PCR. In the original analysis: Nucleated cell counts per sample were estimated from amplification of reference gene primers within the assay. To quantify the absolute abundance of each unique TCRbeta CDR3 rearrangement, sequence reads were collapsed and filtered. For each sample, productive Simpson clonality was calculated by taking the square root of Simpson's diversity index across productive rearrangements. The immuneACCESS repertoire file appears here via TCRdb, limited to in-frame rearrangements. These files lack a portion of the clones; in checked studies, under half of the deficit traces to unresolved V genes, and the cause of the others is not known. The DNA was the basis for D and trimming; V, J and clone size are from that table. The sample includes 40,000 or so clones, with around 85% observed a single time. The ten largest clones represent about 4.2% of the sample.

This clone was seen once. The antigen it binds to is not known. It has no much larger one-base neighbor in the sample; base qualities were not kept. This sequence was found in a man aged 55 to 70 with acute or convalescent COVID-19. The source material was peripheral blood.

For the CDR3, the sequence is CASSQDSLAGWAGELFF. In nucleotides, the sequence is TGTGCCAGCAGCCAAGATAGCCTAGCGGGGTGGGCCGGGGAGCTGTTTTTT. This sequence uses TRBV3-1 (or the pseudogene TRBV3-2) and TRBJ2-2, and 9 bases in between align with TRBD2. The junction shows trimming of 0 bases on V and 6 bases on J, and the gene matches do not reach 8 bases of it. CDR1 and CDR2 were assigned from the germline V gene (reference sequence) as LGHDT and YNNKEL. Its CDR3 holds 17 amino acids, cysteine through phenylalanine. Solely the CDR3 DNA is kept, with 51 bases framed from the first base.